This T cell receptor (beta chain) was found in a study of cytomegalovirus exposure and HLA in healthy donors. Findings of the study overall: Per published reports, the classifier diagnosed cytomegalovirus status with high specificity and sensitivity. Prior analysis indicated that the majority of TCR beta V segments exhibited productivity approximately 87% or approximately 30% of the time.

The CDR3 spans 14 residues. Trimming stripped 4 bases from V and 6 bases from J, with 13 bases between. Germline values: CDR1 SNHLY, CDR2 FYNNEI. Worth noting for this clone: Its specificity is unknown.

Both 60 Vbeta primers and 13 Jbeta primers went into the PCR. Assay used: immunoSEQ multiplex PCR; TCRdb lists only in-frame clones, some missing. Of some 130,000 clones listed, about 79% are singletons. Sample: PBMCs. V and J are TRBV2 and TRBJ2-1; a possible D gene is TRBD2 (5 bases). The receptor was isolated from a female donor in good health and CMV-seropositive. CDR3 nucleotides: TGTGCCAGCAGTGCTCTAGCATATTTCAATGAGCAGTTCTTC. It encodes CASSALAYFNEQFF.